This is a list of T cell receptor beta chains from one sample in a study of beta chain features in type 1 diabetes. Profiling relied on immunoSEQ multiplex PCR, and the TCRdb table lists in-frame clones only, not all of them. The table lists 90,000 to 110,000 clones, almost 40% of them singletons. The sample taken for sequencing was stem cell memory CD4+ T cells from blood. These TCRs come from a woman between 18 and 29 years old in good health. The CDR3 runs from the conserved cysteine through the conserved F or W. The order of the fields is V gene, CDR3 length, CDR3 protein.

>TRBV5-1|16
CASSLVTASGRAEQFF
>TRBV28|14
CASRETGPITEQYF
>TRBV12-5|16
CASGLVLAGISDTQYF
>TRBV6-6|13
CASSYSLSSEQYF
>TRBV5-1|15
CASSLGGGKNYGYTF
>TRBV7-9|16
CASSLPSVYSSKEAFF
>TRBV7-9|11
CASSLSYEQYF
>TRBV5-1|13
CASSPPGVETQYF
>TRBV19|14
CASSIVLREDEAFF
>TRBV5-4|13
CASSFRDQETQYF
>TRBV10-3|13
CAMGQESTDTQYF
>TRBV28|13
CASSFRDRYEQYF
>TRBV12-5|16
CASGSTRQGGNTEAFF
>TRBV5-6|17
CASSLKLPSGLTYEQYF
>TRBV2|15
CARAVVGGRTYEQYF
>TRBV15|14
CATSRDRGRSEQYF
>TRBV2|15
CASSESQVWPYEQYF
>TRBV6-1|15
CASSGHRESSYEQYF
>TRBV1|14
CTSSQVYGWYEQYF
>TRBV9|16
CASSVDAGGAYNEQFF
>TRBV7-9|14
CASSPRVSTYEQYF
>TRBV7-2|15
CASSWSTGGVRTQYF
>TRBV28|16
CASSSPGTGVTQPQHF
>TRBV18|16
CASSPQGATAYNEQFF
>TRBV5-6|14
CASSLEVRVYGYTF
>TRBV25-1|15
CASSDQRQGGEKLVF
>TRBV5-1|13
CATSIGAEETQYF
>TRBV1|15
CTSSQDGQGKNIQYF
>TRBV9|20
CASSPRRSGSSFLGQDKQFF
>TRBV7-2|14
CASSLTGGNQPQHF
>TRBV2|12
CASSEKSYEQYF
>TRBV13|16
CASSANQGQSTDTQYF
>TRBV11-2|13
CASSSDRGLEQYF
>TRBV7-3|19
CASGRGTSGRLDPHNEQFF
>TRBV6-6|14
CASSPGTEIGGYTF
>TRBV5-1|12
CASSLPQETQYF
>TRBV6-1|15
CASSDRTGGNYEQYF
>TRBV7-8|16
CASSPSRGGAGNEQFF
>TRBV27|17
CASRRIGQGPVGYGYTF
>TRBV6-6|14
CASSGPGHAETQYF
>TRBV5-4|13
CASSSPRRGEQFF
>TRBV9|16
CASSVGISGFQETQYF
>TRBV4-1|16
CASSQVAAGKQETQYF
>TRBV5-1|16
CASSWLAGAFQETQYF
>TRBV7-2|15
CASSPHSSGANVLTF
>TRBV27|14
CASSPGPSPYEQYF
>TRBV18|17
CASSPLSGTLSYNEQFF
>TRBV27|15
CASTVTGTSVIEQYF
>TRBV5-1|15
CASSAGTAGANVLTF
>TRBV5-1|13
CASRSDRNQPQHF
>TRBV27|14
CASRRTGGDYGYTF
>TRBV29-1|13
CSVELQGVTEAFF
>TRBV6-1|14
CASSMDTNTGELFF
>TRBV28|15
CASSGAGTSYFEQFF
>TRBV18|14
CASSPIPWNTEAFF
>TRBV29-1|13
CSVRRGGSYGYTF
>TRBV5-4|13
CASSITGSAEQFF